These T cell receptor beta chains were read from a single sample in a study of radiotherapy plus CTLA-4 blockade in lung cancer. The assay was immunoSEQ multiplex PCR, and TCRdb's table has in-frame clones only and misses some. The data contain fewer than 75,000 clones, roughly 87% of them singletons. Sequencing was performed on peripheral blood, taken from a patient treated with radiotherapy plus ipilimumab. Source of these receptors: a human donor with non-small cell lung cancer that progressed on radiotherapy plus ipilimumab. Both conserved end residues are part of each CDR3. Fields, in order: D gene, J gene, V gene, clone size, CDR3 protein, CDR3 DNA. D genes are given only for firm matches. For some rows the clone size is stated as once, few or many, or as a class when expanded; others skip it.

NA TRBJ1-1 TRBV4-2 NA CASSRGSGTEAFF TGTGCCAGCAGCCGAGGCTCGGGCACTGAAGCTTTCTTT
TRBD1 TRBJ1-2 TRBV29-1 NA CSVVDRTGSYGYTF TGCAGCGTTGTAGATCGGACAGGGAGCTATGGCTACACCTTC
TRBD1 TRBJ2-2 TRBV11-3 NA CASSFQTGGTGELFF TGTGCCAGCAGCTTCCAGACAGGGGGCACCGGGGAGCTGTTTTTT
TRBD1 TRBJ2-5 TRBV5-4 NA CASSPGTGHPQETQYF TGTGCCAGCAGCCCGGGGACAGGACATCCCCAAGAGACCCAGTACTTC
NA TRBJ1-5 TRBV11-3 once CASTVFSNQPQHF TGTGCCAGCACCGTTTTTAGCAATCAGCCCCAGCATTTT
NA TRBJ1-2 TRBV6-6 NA CASTTHSYGYTF TGTGCCAGTACGACACACTCTTATGGCTACACCTTC
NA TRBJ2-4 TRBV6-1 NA CASSASGDKNIQYF TGTGCCAGCAGTGCCTCGGGAGACAAAAACATTCAGTACTTC
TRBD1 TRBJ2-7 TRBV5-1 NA CASSLAQGAIEQYF TGCGCCAGCAGCTTGGCGCAGGGGGCGATCGAGCAGTACTTC
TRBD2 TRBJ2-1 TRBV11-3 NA CASSIPGGVEQFF TGTGCCAGCAGCATCCCCGGGGGGGTTGAGCAGTTCTTC
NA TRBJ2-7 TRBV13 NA CASSLGVSILYEQYF TGTGCCAGCAGCTTAGGGGTTAGCATCCTTTACGAGCAGTACTTC
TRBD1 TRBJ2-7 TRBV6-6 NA CASSYPGQGSYEQYF TGTGCCAGCAGTTACCCGGGACAGGGCTCCTACGAGCAGTACTTC